Following are 8 T cell receptor beta chains from one sample sequenced in a study of blood T cell repertoires in COVID-19. Clones were sequenced by immunoSEQ multiplex PCR, and TCRdb holds only the in-frame ones, with some missing. The sample has about 270,000 clones, 90% seen once; the top ten hold roughly 4.3%. Sample: PBMCs or T cells enriched from blood (not recorded which). These receptors were collected from a woman between 25 and 40 years old with acute COVID-19.

This chain links TRBV5-1 with TRBJ1-2, with D uncertain. V was clipped by 0 bases and J by 5 bases, with 11 bases between them. The CDR3 spans 14 residues. From germline, CDR1 is SGHRS and CDR2 YFSETQ. The CDR3 region has the DNA TGCGCCAGCAGCTTGGTATCCAGGAATTATGGCTACACCTTC. Protein sequence: CASSLVSRNYGYTF.

The CDR3 region has the DNA TGTGCCAGCACCCTAAGGACAGGGGTTGAAAAACTGTTTTTT. Residues: CASTLRTGVEKLFF. The chain employs TRBV7-2 and TRBJ1-4; the match to TRBD1 covers 9 bases. Trimming took 7 bases from V and 7 from J; bases not matched to a gene: 7. CDR3 size: 14 residues. Germline CDR1 reads SGHTA; CDR2 reads FQGNSA.

The sample holds one count of this clone. The V gene is TRBV10-3, the J gene TRBJ2-7; D is undetermined. The V gene lost 5 bases and the J gene lost 5 bases, with 10 bases spanning the gap. In germline, CDR1 is ENHRY, CDR2 SYGVKD. This CDR3 has 12 amino acids. DNA of the CDR3: TGTGCCATCAGTCAAACTTACCACGAGCAGTACTTC. It specifies CAISQTYHEQYF.

The CDR3 loop reads CASSLTVLNTEAFF. Here the CDR3 DNA reads TGTGCCAGCAGCTTAACGGTGCTGAACACTGAAGCTTTCTTT. V gene TRBV11-2 combines with J gene TRBJ1-1; D is unclear. This CDR3 contains 14 residues. From germline, CDR1 is SGHAT and CDR2 FQNNGV. The ends were cut back, 2 bases at V and 0 bases at J, with 7 bases in the middle.

The genes are TRBV2 and TRBJ2-1; TRBD2 agrees at 9 bases. The V gene end was trimmed by 7 bases and the J gene end by 9 bases; junction bases not matched to a gene: 13. Germline V gene data show CDR1 as SNHLY and CDR2 as FYNNEI. The CDR3 length is 15 residues. This CDR3 reads CASNRLAETGGEQFF. The CDR3 nucleotides are TGTGCCAGCAACCGACTAGCGGAAACGGGGGGTGAGCAGTTCTTC.

The chain uses TRBV18 and TRBJ1-5, with D perhaps matching TRBD1 (5 bases). This CDR3 region has 17 residues. V was cut by 2 bases and J by 0 bases, with 14 bases left in between. The germline CDR1 and CDR2 sequences are KGHSH and LQKENI. The CDR3 nucleotides are TGTGCCAGCTCACCAGGTTCCACGACAGATAGCAATCAGCCCCAGCATTTT. Translating gives CASSPGSTTDSNQPQHF.

V is TRBV27 and J is TRBJ2-7, with 7 bases matching TRBD2. Trimming at V came to 2 bases and at J to 2 bases, leaving 6 bases not matched to a gene. This CDR3 is 15 amino acids long. In germline, CDR1 is MNHEY, CDR2 SMNVEV (reference sequence). This CDR3 reads CASSLRASGAYEQYF. For the CDR3, the DNA is TGTGCCAGCAGTTTAAGGGCTAGCGGCGCCTACGAGCAGTACTTC.

There are a few counts of this clone. The chain has TRBV2 and TRBJ2-1; weak D call: TRBD1 (6 bases). This CDR3 spans 14 amino acids. V was pared by 8 bases and J by 4 bases, with 15 bases between. Germline loops: CDR1 SNHLY, CDR2 FYNNEI. CDR3: CASLRTEEYNEQFF. The CDR3 nucleotides read TGTGCCAGCCTGCGGACAGAGGAATACAATGAGCAGTTCTTC.